The 8 T cell receptor beta chains given below trace back to one sample, sequenced in a study of CD8 T cells in Susac syndrome. Random-hexamer reverse transcription was applied to about 0.5 to 1 ug RNA. TCRdb passed the immunoSEQ multiplex PCR reads through MiXCR, listing each CDR3 protein once. This table has tens of thousands of distinct CDR3 sequences, over 85% appearing once. The sequenced sample consisted of CD8+ T cells from PBMCs. Source of these receptors: a human donor in good health.

The chain uses TRBV15 and TRBJ2-1; D is possibly TRBD2 (5 bases). The CDR3 extends over 15 amino acids. V was trimmed by 5 bases and J by 4 bases, leaving 15 bases between them. In germline, CDR1 is LNHNV, CDR2 YYDKDF (reference sequence). The chain's CDR3 is CATSHPASGYNEQFF. The CDR3 DNA reads as TGTGCCACCAGCCACCCGGCGAGCGGTTACAATGAGCAGTTCTTC.

This clonotype was picked up one time. This chain links TRBV6-6 with TRBJ1-1; D call uncertain. CDR1 is MNHNY and CDR2 is SVGAGI in the germline V gene (reference sequence). This CDR3 contains 13 residues. The ends were cut back, 7 bases at V and 2 bases at J, with 11 bases in the middle. The CDR3 loop reads CASKLGSNTEAFF. CDR3 nucleotide sequence: TGTGCCAGCAAATTGGGGAGCAACACTGAAGCTTTCTTT.

The chain links TRBV9 to TRBJ2-7; 7 nucleotides agree with TRBD1. Germline CDR1 reads SGDLS; CDR2 reads YYNGEE. The CDR3 is 16 amino acids. Losses at the gene ends were 4 bases for V and 2 bases for J; bases not matched to a gene: 12. In DNA form, the CDR3 reads TGTGCCAGCAGCCAGGGGGTGGGGGAGTGGCCCTACGAGCAGTACTTC. The encoded protein is CASSQGVGEWPYEQYF. The full variable domain, in which reference TRBV9 and TRBJ2-7 provide the parts outside the CDR3, is DSGVTQTPKHLITATGQRVTLRCSPRSGDLSVYWYQQSLDQGLQFLIQYYNGEERAKGNILERFSAQQFPDLHSELNLSSLELGDSALYFCASSQGVGEWPYEQYFGPGTRLTVT.

The genes are TRBV30 and TRBJ1-1, with a weak D call TRBD1 (5 bases). Germline V lookup: CDR1 GTSNPN, CDR2 SVGIG (reference sequence). This CDR3 has 12 amino acids. The V and J ends lost 0 bases and 3 bases respectively, with 5 bases between them. As DNA, the CDR3 is TGTGCCTGGAGTGTGGGGGACACTGAAGCTTTCTTT. Amino acid sequence: CAWSVGDTEAFF.

V usage is TRBV4-1 and J usage is TRBJ2-7; a weak D match, TRBD2 (5 bases). The CDR3 is 15 residues long. V lost 2 bases and J lost 6, with 17 bases in between. CDR1 MGHRA and CDR2 YSYEKL come from the germline V gene. The CDR3 spells CASSQNLGIWSEQYF. CDR3 sequence (DNA): TGCGCCAGCAGCCAAAACCTCGGGATTTGGAGCGAGCAGTACTTC.

The chain is built from TRBV11-2 and TRBJ1-2, with TRBD1 identical over 7 bases. J was trimmed by 4 bases and V by 6 bases; bases with no gene match: 8. The CDR3 spans 14 residues. The V gene's germline CDR1 is SGHAT and CDR2 FQNNGV. DNA of the CDR3: TGTGCCAGCAGGTCCGGGACAGAGCTCTATGGCTACACCTTC. Its translation: CASRSGTELYGYTF.

The rearrangement uses TRBV29-1 and TRBJ2-7, with 10 bases fitting TRBD1. This CDR3 comprises 13 residues. The junction had 9 bases not matched to a gene; V was cut back by 7 bases and J by 6 bases. Looked up from germline, CDR1 is SQVTM and CDR2 is ANQGSEA. CDR3 coding DNA: TGCAGCGCCACCGGGACAGGGGTAGGCGAGCAGTACTTC. The encoded protein is CSATGTGVGEQYF.

The V gene is TRBV30, the J gene TRBJ2-7; TRBD1 agrees at 10 bases. The CDR3 sequence is 14 residues long. From germline, CDR1 is GTSNPN and CDR2 SVGIG (reference sequence). The V segment lost 3 bases and the J segment 5 bases; nucleotides outside the gene matches: 7. CDR3 nucleotides: TGTGCCTGGAGGAAGACAGGGGGCCGGGACGAGCAGTACTTC. It specifies CAWRKTGGRDEQYF.